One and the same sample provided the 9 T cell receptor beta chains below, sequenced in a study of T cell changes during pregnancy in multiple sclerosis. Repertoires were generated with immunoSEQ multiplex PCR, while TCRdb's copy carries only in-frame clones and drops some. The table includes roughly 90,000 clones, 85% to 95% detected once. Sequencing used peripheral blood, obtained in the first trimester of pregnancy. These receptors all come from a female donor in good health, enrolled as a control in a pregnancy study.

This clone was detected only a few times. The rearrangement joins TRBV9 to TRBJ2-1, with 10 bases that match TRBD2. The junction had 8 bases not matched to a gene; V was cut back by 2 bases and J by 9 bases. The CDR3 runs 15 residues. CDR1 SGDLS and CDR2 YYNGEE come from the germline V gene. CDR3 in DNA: TGTGCCAGCAGCGTCGGGCTAGCGGGGGCAGCTGAGCAGTTCTTC. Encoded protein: CASSVGLAGAAEQFF.

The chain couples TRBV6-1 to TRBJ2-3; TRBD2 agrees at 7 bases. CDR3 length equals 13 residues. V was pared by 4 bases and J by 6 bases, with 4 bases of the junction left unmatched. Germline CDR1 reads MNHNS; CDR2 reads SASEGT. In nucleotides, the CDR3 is TGTGCCAGCAGTGTCCAGACTAGCGATACGCAGTATTTT. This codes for CASSVQTSDTQYF.

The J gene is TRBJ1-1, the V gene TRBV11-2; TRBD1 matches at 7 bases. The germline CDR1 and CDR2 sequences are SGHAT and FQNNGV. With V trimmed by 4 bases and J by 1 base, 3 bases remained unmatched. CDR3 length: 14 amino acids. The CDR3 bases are TGTGCCAGCAGCTACCGACAGGGGAACACTGAAGCTTTCTTT. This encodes CASSYRQGNTEAFF.

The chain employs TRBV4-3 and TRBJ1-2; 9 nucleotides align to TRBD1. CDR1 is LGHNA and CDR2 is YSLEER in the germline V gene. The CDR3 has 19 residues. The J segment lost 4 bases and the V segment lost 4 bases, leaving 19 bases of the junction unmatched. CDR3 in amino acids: CASSRSLHSGTGPGYGYTF. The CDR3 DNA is TGCGCCAGCAGCCGAAGTCTACACTCCGGGACAGGGCCTGGCTATGGCTACACCTTC.

This chain's CDR3 is CAWSAPRGGTEAFF. The DNA for the CDR3 is TGTGCCTGGAGTGCCCCCCGGGGAGGTACTGAAGCTTTCTTT. The chain joins TRBV30 to TRBJ1-1, with D unresolved. V lost 1 base, J lost 5 bases, and 14 bases lay in between. The CDR3 contains 14 residues. Germline values: CDR1 GTSNPN, CDR2 SVGIG (reference sequence).

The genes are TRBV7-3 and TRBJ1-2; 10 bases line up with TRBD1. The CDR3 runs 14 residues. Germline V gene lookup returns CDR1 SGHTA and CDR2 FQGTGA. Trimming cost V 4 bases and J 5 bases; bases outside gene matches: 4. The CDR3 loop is CASSSGQGGYGYTF. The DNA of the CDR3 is TGTGCCAGCAGCTCAGGACAGGGGGGGTATGGCTACACCTTC.

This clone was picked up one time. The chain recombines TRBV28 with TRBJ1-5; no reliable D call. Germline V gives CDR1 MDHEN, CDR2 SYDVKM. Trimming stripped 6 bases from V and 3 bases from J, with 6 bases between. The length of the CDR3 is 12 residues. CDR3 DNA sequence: TGTGCCAGCAGGCCAGTCAATCAGCCCCAGCATTTT. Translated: CASRPVNQPQHF.

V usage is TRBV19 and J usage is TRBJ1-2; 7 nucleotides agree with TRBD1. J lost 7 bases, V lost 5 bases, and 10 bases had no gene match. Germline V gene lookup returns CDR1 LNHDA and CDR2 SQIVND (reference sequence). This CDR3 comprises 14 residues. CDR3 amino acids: CASSRKDRRSGYTF. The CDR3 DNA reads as TGTGCCAGTAGTCGGAAGGACAGGCGCTCTGGCTACACCTTC.

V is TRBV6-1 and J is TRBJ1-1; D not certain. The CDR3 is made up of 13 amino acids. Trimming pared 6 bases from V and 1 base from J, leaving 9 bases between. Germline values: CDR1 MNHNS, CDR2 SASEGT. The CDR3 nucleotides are TGTGCCAGCAGAAGGAGAGGGAACACTGAAGCTTTCTTT. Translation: CASRRRGNTEAFF.